The 5 T cell receptor beta chains below were found in one sample sequenced in a study of glioma-infiltrating T cells. TCR alpha and beta CDR3 regions were amplified from RNA using iRepertoire nested multiplex PCR. MiXCR, run by TCRdb on the multiplex PCR reads, gives a single entry per CDR3 protein. The sample records a few hundred thousand distinct CDR3 sequences, approximately 42% being singletons. The specimen sequenced was glioma tissue, nonneoplastic brain tissue, or PBMCs (not recorded which). The receptors here all came from a human donor with low-grade glioma or glioblastoma, undergoing nonglioma brain surgery, or in good health (not recorded which).

The chain combines TRBV7-9 with TRBJ2-7; 9 nucleotides line up with TRBD1. The CDR3 consists of 16 residues. V lost 1 base, J lost 5 bases, and 9 bases stayed unmatched. The V gene's germline CDR1 is SEHNR and CDR2 FQNEAQ (reference sequence). The CDR3 here is CASSLGYRGLGDEQYF. CDR3 in DNA: TGTGCCAGCAGCTTAGGATACAGGGGGCTAGGAGACGAGCAGTACTTC.

In regard to this clonotype: With a much larger clone just one base away, this may be a read error. The chain links TRBV27 to TRBJ1-3, with TRBD1 as a possible D gene (6 bases). The CDR3 covers 19 residues. CDR1 MNHEY and CDR2 SMNVEV come from the germline V gene (reference sequence). DNA for the CDR3: TGTGCCAGCAGTTTATTTGGGCAGGTCGGCGGGGGCTCTGGAAGCACCATATATTTT. Translation gives CASSLFGQVGGGSGSTIYF.

The rearrangement uses TRBV4-3 and TRBJ2-3; tentative D call: TRBD2 (5 bases). V was cut by 0 bases and J by 6 bases, with 13 bases left in between. The germline CDR1 and CDR2 sequences are LGHNA and YSLEER. The CDR3 contains 15 residues. The CDR3 sequence is CASSQDRPWEDTQYF. DNA of the CDR3: TGCGCCAGCAGCCAAGATCGGCCATGGGAGGATACGCAGTATTTT.

This clonotype was detected many times. This chain links TRBV6-2 or TRBV6-3 with TRBJ2-1; 11 bases agree with TRBD1. Trimming cost V 5 bases and J 4 bases; bases outside gene matches: 7. Germline CDR1 MNHEY, CDR2 SVGEGT. This CDR3 is 16 amino acids long. DNA of the CDR3: TGTGCCAGCAGTCACCGGGACAGGGGGAGGTACAATGAGCAGTTCTTC. It encodes CASSHRDRGRYNEQFF.

Turning to this clonotype: Given a much more abundant clone one base away, this may be a read error. The chain recombines TRBV27 with TRBJ2-1, with no clear D. Looked up from germline, CDR1 is MNHEY and CDR2 is SMNVEV (reference sequence). The CDR3 has 15 residues. The CDR3 DNA is TGTGCCAGCAGACCCAGACCCGCCTCCTACAATGAGAAGTTCTTC. Amino acids: CASRPRPASYNEKFF.